The TCR beta chain described here comes from a study of Ad26.COV2.S vaccination and SARS-CoV-2 variants. About the research overall: Ad26.COV2.S arm of COV1001 included the donor. Overall study findings and caveats: Measurement of non-spike TCR breadth gave similar results in vaccine and placebo recipients. The TCR breadth and depth analyses may have produced an underestimate of total T cell responses. Spike-specific CD8+ and CD4+ T cell responses reportedly showed substantial breadth after vaccination.

Deletions cut 3 bases from V and 7 bases from J, with 16 bases between. The CDR3 totals 15 residues. Germline CDR1 is MNHEY and CDR2 is SMNVEV (reference sequence). Treatment indicated: approximately 18 received Ad26.COV2.S at low or high dose, single or two shots; about 5 received placebo; per-sample allocation not given. The study sampled participants on day 63 after the first vaccine or placebo injection. In the case of this clone: Its antigen is undetermined.

Sequencing used immunoSEQ multiplex PCR; TCRdb keeps in-frame clones, though not all of them. The repertoire includes 440,000 or so clones, about 90% of them detected once, and about 4.4% sits in the top ten. The chain couples TRBV27 to TRBJ2-1; the D gene is possibly TRBD2 (7 bases). The receptor's source is a person between 18 and 59 years old who received the Ad26.COV2.S COVID-19 vaccine or a placebo. Sequenced here: peripheral blood, sampled in a trial of Ad26.COV2.S vaccine versus placebo. CDR3 sequence (DNA): TGTGCCAGCAGTTTCTGGGGGGGCAATGGGAATGAGCAGTTCTTC. Protein product: CASSFWGGNGNEQFF.